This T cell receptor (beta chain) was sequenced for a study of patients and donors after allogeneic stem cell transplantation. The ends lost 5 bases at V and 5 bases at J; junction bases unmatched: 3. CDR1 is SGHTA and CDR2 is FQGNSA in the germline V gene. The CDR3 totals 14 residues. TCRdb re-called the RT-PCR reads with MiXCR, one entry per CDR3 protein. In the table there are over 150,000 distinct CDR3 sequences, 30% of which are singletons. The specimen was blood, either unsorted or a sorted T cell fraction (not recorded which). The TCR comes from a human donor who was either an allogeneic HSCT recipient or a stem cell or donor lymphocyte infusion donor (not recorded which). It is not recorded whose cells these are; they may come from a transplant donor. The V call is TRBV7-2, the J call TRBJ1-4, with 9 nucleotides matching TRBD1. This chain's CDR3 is CASSPDRGNEKLFF. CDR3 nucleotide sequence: TGTGCCAGCAGCCCGGACAGGGGAAATGAAAAACTGTTTTTT.